These 31 T cell receptor beta chains came from one sample sequenced in a study of cytomegalovirus exposure and HLA in healthy donors. Vbeta (60) and Jbeta (13) primers were used in the PCR. Method: immunoSEQ multiplex PCR; TCRdb's copy keeps in-frame clones and lacks some. The data show over 150,000 clones, with under 85% seen just once and about 2.9% held by the top ten. Sequencing was performed on PBMCs. These receptors were obtained from a male donor in good health and CMV-seronegative.

This clone was counted once. The V call is TRBV30, the J call TRBJ1-6; D unresolved. There are 13 residues in the CDR3. Germline V gives CDR1 GTSNPN, CDR2 SVGIG (reference sequence). The CDR3: CALAEISGSPLHF. CDR3 coding DNA: TGTGCTCTGGCCGAAATCTCGGGTTCACCCCTCCACTTT.

This chain uses TRBV11-3 with TRBJ2-1; the match to TRBD2 covers 12 bases. V lost 3 bases and J lost 5; bases outside the gene matches: 2. Germline values: CDR1 SGHNT, CDR2 YENEEA. CDR3 size: 15 residues. CDR3 nucleotide sequence: TGTGCCAGCAGCTTGACTAGCGGGGGCAACAATGAGCAGTTCTTC. It encodes CASSLTSGGNNEQFF.

This chain connects TRBV30 to TRBJ2-3; tentatively, D is TRBD2 (7 bases). Germline-derived CDR1 and CDR2 are GTSNPN and SVGIG (reference sequence). This CDR3 is 15 amino acids long. Trimming removed 1 base from V and 8 bases from J, with 19 bases in between. The CDR3 sequence: CAWSAAAGWGATQYF. Here the CDR3 DNA reads TGTGCCTGGAGTGCTGCAGCGGGATGGGGGGCTACGCAGTATTTT.

The chain joins TRBV10-3 to TRBJ1-1; a weak D match, TRBD1 (5 bases). CDR3 length: 14 residues. V shed 6 bases and J shed 1 base, with 12 bases lying between them. Germline V gene sequence: CDR1 ENHRY, CDR2 SYGVKD. The CDR3: CAIRGGVPNTEAFF. CDR3 coding DNA: TGTGCCATCAGGGGGGGGGTTCCGAACACTGAAGCTTTCTTT.

The V call is TRBV7-9, the J call TRBJ1-3, with a tentative D call TRBD1 (6 bases). Germline CDR1 is SEHNR and CDR2 is FQNEAQ (reference sequence). The CDR3 runs to 13 residues. Between the trimmed V and J ends, which lost 5 bases and 4 bases, there was a span of 9 bases. The CDR3 sequence is CASSPGQGNTIYF. The CDR3 bases are TGTGCCAGCAGCCCTGGACAGGGAAACACCATATATTTT.

The chain has TRBV4-2 and TRBJ2-3; D may be TRBD2 (7 bases). V lost 0 bases and J 1 base, leaving 8 bases between the germline ends. Germline CDR1 is LGHNA and CDR2 is YNFKEQ. The CDR3 is made up of 15 amino acids. The DNA of the CDR3 is TGTGCCAGCAGCCAAGAGGGGGGGCGCACAGATACGCAGTATTTT. Its protein is CASSQEGGRTDTQYF.

CDR3 nucleotides: TGTGCCAGCAGCCCCGGACAGGTAACCATTCAGTACTTC. Its protein product is CASSPGQVTIQYF. The chain employs TRBV7-2 and TRBJ2-4, with 7 bases matching TRBD1. V dropped 5 bases and J dropped 9; count of bases not matched to a gene: 7. The germline V gene encodes CDR1 SGHTA and CDR2 FQGNSA. CDR3 length: 13 residues.

The gene calls are TRBV19 and TRBJ1-1; D uncertain. Trimming removed 3 bases at V and 0 bases at J, with 5 bases between. Germline CDR1 reads LNHDA; CDR2 reads SQIVND (reference sequence). This CDR3 has 13 residues. For the CDR3, the DNA is TGTGCCAGTAGTATGGGCATGAACACTGAAGCTTTCTTT. It specifies CASSMGMNTEAFF.

This chain uses TRBV6-5 with TRBJ1-1; TRBD1 might be the D (5 bases). This CDR3 is 13 amino acids long. Germline V gives CDR1 MNHEY, CDR2 SVGAGI. Trimming left V 5 bases short and J 2 bases short, with 9 bases between. CDR3 bases: TGTGCCAGCAGTCGACAGATTAACACTGAAGCTTTCTTT. As protein: CASSRQINTEAFF.

The gene calls are TRBV5-4 and TRBJ1-2, with 8 bases identical to TRBD1. This CDR3 has 13 residues. The junction had 1 base not matched to a gene; V was cut back by 4 bases and J by 2 bases. The V gene's germline CDR1 is SGHNT and CDR2 YYREEE (reference sequence). The CDR3 here is CASSRQGNYGYTF. CDR3 nucleotide sequence: TGTGCCAGCAGCCGACAGGGGAACTATGGCTACACCTTC.

The chain employs TRBV5-4 and TRBJ2-2; possible D gene TRBD1, 6 bases. Germline-derived CDR1 and CDR2 are SGHNT and YYREEE (reference sequence). The V gene lost 1 base and the J gene lost 3 bases, with 10 bases spanning the gap. This CDR3 spans 15 amino acids. CDR3 nucleotides: TGTGCCAGCAGCTTGAGCCAGGGGTACACCGGGGAGCTGTTTTTT. Amino acid sequence: CASSLSQGYTGELFF.

The DNA for the CDR3 is TGTGCCAGCAGCCAAGGATCAGGGGGCTGGGGCACAGATACGCAGTATTTT. Translating gives CASSQGSGGWGTDTQYF. The chain carries TRBV28 and TRBJ2-3, with 8 bases matching TRBD1. Trimming removed 6 bases from V and 1 base from J; junction bases left unmatched: 12. The CDR3 spans 17 residues. CDR1 and CDR2 from the germline V gene are MDHEN and SYDVKM. Complete variable domain (other parts from reference TRBV28 and TRBJ2-3): DVKVTQSSRYLVKRTGEKVFLECVQDMDHENMFWYRQDPGLGLRLIYFSYDVKMKEKGDIPEGYSVSREKKERFSLILESASTNQTSMYLCASSQGSGGWGTDTQYFGPGTRLTVL.

This chain joins TRBV4-1 and TRBJ2-5, with D maybe TRBD2 (5 bases). The J call may be mistaken, given a closer DNA end match to TRBJ2-7. Germline V gene data show CDR1 as MGHRA and CDR2 as YSYEKL. The CDR3 contains 16 residues. The CDR3 here is CASSQEEGILSYEQYF. CDR3 in DNA: TGCGCCAGCAGCCAAGAAGAGGGTATCCTCTCCTACGAGCAGTACTTC.

The chain joins TRBV9 to TRBJ1-1; unclear D gene. V was pared by 6 bases and J by 6 bases, with 24 bases between. The CDR3 extends over 16 amino acids. CDR1 is SGDLS and CDR2 is YYNGEE in the germline V gene. CDR3 sequence (DNA): TGTGCCAGCATCCCCCCCGGGCGGCGGGTGGTGCCTGAAGCTTTCTTT. It codes for CASIPPGRRVVPEAFF.

The chain recombines TRBV6-9 with TRBJ1-2, with TRBD1 identical over 8 bases. There are 16 residues in the CDR3. CDR1 MNHGY and CDR2 SVAAGI come from the germline V gene. The junction had 21 bases not matched to a gene; V was cut back by 11 bases and J by 7 bases. CDR3 sequence (DNA): TGTGCCGGCCTCAAAAGAGACAGGGGTCTAATCTCTGGCTACACCTTC. Its protein product is CAGLKRDRGLISGYTF.

This sequence joins TRBV6-5 and TRBJ2-7; perhaps TRBD2 as D (6 bases). V was cut by 7 bases and J by 4 bases, with 8 bases left in between. The CDR3 length is 11 residues. CDR1 is MNHEY, CDR2 SVGAGI, per germline. The CDR3 region is CASMGGYEQYF. The CDR3 nucleotides are TGTGCCAGCATGGGAGGATACGAGCAGTACTTC.

The chain links TRBV6-6 to TRBJ1-2; possibly TRBD1 for D (6 bases). The V and J ends lost 2 bases and 2 bases respectively, with 6 bases between them. CDR3 length: 13 residues. Germline V gene data show CDR1 as MNHNY and CDR2 as SVGAGI (reference sequence). For the CDR3, the DNA is TGTGCCAGCAGTTACCAGGGGAACTATGGCTACACCTTC. Its protein is CASSYQGNYGYTF.

The chain carries TRBV4-3 and TRBJ1-1; 9 bases fit TRBD1. This CDR3 contains 17 residues. Germline CDR1 LGHNA, CDR2 YSLEER. J was trimmed by 1 base and V by 1 base; bases with no gene match: 7. This CDR3 reads CASSQVRGQGGNTEAFF. CDR3 DNA: TGCGCCAGCAGCCAAGTCCGGGGACAGGGTGGGAACACTGAAGCTTTCTTT.

This chain links TRBV5-1 with TRBJ1-1; 9 bases agree with TRBD1. The CDR3 is 15 residues long. The V gene end was trimmed by 1 base and the J gene end by 3 bases; junction bases not matched to a gene: 4. CDR1 SGHRS and CDR2 YFSETQ come from the germline V gene. CDR3 region: CASSLQTGGYTEAFF. CDR3 sequence (DNA): TGCGCCAGCAGCTTGCAGACAGGGGGATACACTGAAGCTTTCTTT.

The chain employs TRBV27 and TRBJ1-1; D remains ambiguous. CDR3 length: 13 residues. The V gene lost 5 bases and the J gene lost 0 bases, with 7 bases spanning the gap. The germline gives CDR1 MNHEY, CDR2 SMNVEV (reference sequence). CDR3 DNA sequence: TGTGCCAGCAGTGATCAGATGAACACTGAAGCTTTCTTT. Protein product: CASSDQMNTEAFF.

The rearrangement links TRBV4-1 to TRBJ1-4; D unresolved. Per germline, CDR1 MGHRA and CDR2 YSYEKL. The CDR3 spans 15 residues. Between the trimmed V and J ends, which lost 1 base and 7 bases, there was a span of 13 bases. The CDR3 sequence: CASSQVGAGGEKLFF. DNA of the CDR3: TGCGCCAGCAGCCAAGTTGGTGCCGGCGGTGAAAAACTGTTTTTT.

The chain couples TRBV30 to TRBJ2-5; the D is unclear. Germline-derived CDR1 and CDR2 are GTSNPN and SVGIG (reference sequence). CDR3 size: 13 residues. V lost 0 bases and J 5 bases, leaving 10 bases between the germline ends. The CDR3 loop reads CAWSVRERETQYF. For the CDR3, the DNA is TGTGCCTGGAGTGTAAGAGAACGGGAGACCCAGTACTTC.

The chain combines TRBV29-1 with TRBJ1-1; unclear D gene. CDR3 size: 12 residues. Trimming took off 6 bases at V and 1 base at J, with 9 bases between the two ends. Germline-derived CDR1 and CDR2 are SQVTM and ANQGSEA. CDR3 sequence (DNA): TGCAGCGTGGGAGGGTGGAACACTGAAGCTTTCTTT. Translation gives CSVGGWNTEAFF. The variable domain in full, completed from reference TRBV29-1 and TRBJ1-1, reads SAVISQKPSRDICQRGTSLTIQCQVDSQVTMMFWYRQQPGQSLTLIATANQGSEATYESGFVIDKFPISRPNLTFSTLTVSNMSPEDSSIYLCSVGGWNTEAFFGQGTRLTVV.

The gene calls are TRBV27 and TRBJ2-1; TRBD2 agrees at 9 bases. CDR3 length equals 15 residues. Germline-derived CDR1 and CDR2 are MNHEY and SMNVEV (reference sequence). Germline trimming cut 4 bases from V and 0 bases from J; bases unmatched to any gene: 1. CDR3 sequence (DNA): TGTGCCAGCAGTTCTAGCGGGGCCTCCTACAATGAGCAGTTCTTC. Protein product: CASSSSGASYNEQFF.

The chain carries TRBV12-5 and TRBJ2-3; D is possibly TRBD2 (6 bases). Trimming stripped 2 bases from V and 2 bases from J, with 8 bases between. The CDR3 loop spans 14 amino acids. Per germline, CDR1 LGHNT and CDR2 FRNRAP. The CDR3 DNA sequence: TGTGCTAGTGGTTTGACTAGCAACACAGATACGCAGTATTTT. Translating gives CASGLTSNTDTQYF.

The chain employs TRBV11-2 and TRBJ1-4; D gene ambiguous. V gave up 5 bases and J gave up 8 bases, with 9 bases separating them. This CDR3 is built from 12 residues. Germline V lookup: CDR1 SGHAT, CDR2 FQNNGV. CDR3 sequence (DNA): TGTGCCAGCAGCCTAACCGAAGAAAAACTGTTTTTT. Its translation is CASSLTEEKLFF.

The CDR3 DNA sequence: TGTGCCAGTAACACAGGGGGCACTCCCTACGAGCAGTACTTC. Amino acid sequence: CASNTGGTPYEQYF. This rearrangement joins TRBV7-9 to TRBJ2-7; TRBD1 aligns across 9 bases. Germline CDR1 SEHNR, CDR2 FQNEAQ (reference sequence). The CDR3 length is 14 residues. V dropped 9 bases and J dropped 2; count of bases not matched to a gene: 8.

The chain uses TRBV19 and TRBJ1-2, with D tentatively TRBD1 (5 bases). The V gene's germline CDR1 is LNHDA and CDR2 SQIVND (reference sequence). CDR3 size: 15 residues. V was shortened by 5 bases and J by 3 bases, with 16 bases between the two germline ends. CDR3 loop: CASSSWGRNDYGYTF. CDR3 in DNA: TGTGCCAGTAGTTCTTGGGGCAGAAACGACTATGGCTACACCTTC. Combining the CDR3 with reference TRBV19 and TRBJ1-2 gives the whole variable domain DGGITQSPKYLFRKEGQNVTLSCEQNLNHDAMYWYRQDPGQGLRLIYYSQIVNDFQKGDIAEGYSVSREKKESFPLTVTSAQKNPTAFYLCASSSWGRNDYGYTFGSGTRLTVV.

The chain recombines TRBV12-5 with TRBJ2-7; perhaps TRBD2 as D (7 bases). CDR1 and CDR2 (germline): LGHNT, FRNRAP. The CDR3 length is 16 residues. V was shortened by 2 bases and J by 0 bases, with 14 bases between the two germline ends. The CDR3 nucleotides are TGTGCTAGTGGTTTGTATGGGGGCGGGAGCTCCTACGAGCAGTACTTC. This sequence encodes CASGLYGGGSSYEQYF.

The chain recombines TRBV15 with TRBJ2-5, with D maybe TRBD2 (5 bases). Trimming took 5 bases from V and 0 from J, leaving 13 bases between them. Germline loops: CDR1 LNHNV, CDR2 YYDKDF (reference sequence). CDR3 length: 15 residues. The CDR3 bases are TGTGCCACCAGCGGCGGAGGCGGGTACCAAGAGACCCAGTACTTC. Its translation is CATSGGGGYQETQYF.

V gene TRBV7-9 combines with J gene TRBJ2-1, with TRBD2 identical over 7 bases. Germline V gene sequence: CDR1 SEHNR, CDR2 FQNEAQ (reference sequence). Unmatched junction bases numbered 2, after V lost 0 bases and J lost 3 bases. CDR3 length equals 15 residues. CDR3 sequence (DNA): TGTGCCAGCAGCTTAGCTAGCGGGCACTACAATGAGCAGTTCTTC. This sequence encodes CASSLASGHYNEQFF.